This passage covers 5 T cell receptor beta chains from one sample sequenced in a study of blood T cell repertoires in COVID-19. The protocol was immunoSEQ multiplex PCR, while the TCRdb copy is restricted to in-frame clones and leaves out a portion. The table records some 100,000 clones, roughly 92% of them present only once. The sequencing sample was made of peripheral blood. These receptors were taken from a man in his sixties with acute or convalescent COVID-19.

CDR3 DNA: TGTGCCAGCAGTGAGACCTGGACAGGGGGGAGTCTAGACACTGAAGCTTTCTTT. Amino acid sequence: CASSETWTGGSLDTEAFF. The chain employs TRBV6-1 and TRBJ1-1, with 10 bases aligning to TRBD1. The germline V gene has CDR1 MNHNS and CDR2 SASEGT. This CDR3 has 18 residues. J gave up 3 bases and V 3 bases, and 13 bases lay outside the gene matches.

CDR3 nucleotide sequence: TGCGCCAGCAGCCTCACGAGGAGGGCAGGGGAGACCCAGTACTTC. Translating it yields CASSLTRRAGETQYF. The chain has TRBV4-1 and TRBJ2-5, with D tentatively TRBD2 (6 bases). Looked up from germline, CDR1 is MGHRA and CDR2 is YSYEKL. V dropped 4 bases and J dropped 5 bases, with 17 bases sitting between them. CDR3 length: 15 residues.

The gene calls are TRBV27 and TRBJ1-4; D not certain. Germline CDR1 reads MNHEY; CDR2 reads SMNVEV (reference sequence). The CDR3 consists of 15 residues. V was cut by 5 bases and J by 5 bases, with 15 bases left in between. The CDR3 loop reads CASSARGGGNEKLFF. The CDR3 nucleotides are TGTGCCAGCAGTGCACGAGGTGGAGGGAATGAAAAACTGTTTTTT. The complete variable domain, with remaining parts taken from reference TRBV27 and TRBJ1-4, reads EAQVTQNPRYLITVTGKKLTVTCSQNMNHEYMSWYRQDPGLGLRQIYYSMNVEVTDKGDVPEGYKVSRKEKRNFPLILESPSPNQTSLYFCASSARGGGNEKLFFGSGTQLSVL.

The genes are TRBV7-8 and TRBJ1-2; D might be TRBD1 (6 bases). CDR1 and CDR2 from the germline V gene are SGHVS and FQNEAQ. Trimming removed 1 base from V and 8 bases from J, with 20 bases in between. The CDR3 totals 16 residues. For the CDR3, the DNA is TGTGCCAGCAGCTTAGGAGCGGACAGTCCCGCGAAGGGCTACACCTTC. As protein: CASSLGADSPAKGYTF.

The chain uses TRBV5-8 and TRBJ1-6; D is undetermined. Trimming shortened V by 6 bases and J by 5 bases, and 12 bases separated the two germline ends. Germline V gene lookup returns CDR1 SGHTS and CDR2 YDEGEE. The CDR3 covers 14 residues. CDR3 bases: TGTGCCAGCAATCCAGAGGGAAATAATTCACCCCTCCACTTT. Encoded protein: CASNPEGNNSPLHF.